These T cell receptor beta chains were read from a single sample in a study of blood T cells in healthy people across ages. A single record per CDR3 protein comes from TCRdb applying MiXCR to the 5' RACE reads. The table has fewer than 2,000,000 distinct CDR3 sequences, roughly 43% seen once. The sequenced sample was blood. These receptors were obtained from a human donor in good health. CDR3s include the opening cysteine and the closing phenylalanine or tryptophan. Fields, in order: CDR3 DNA, CDR3 protein, J gene, D gene, clone size, V gene. The D gene is left open where the match is weak. Clone size is not always given. Where it is, it says once, few, many or a class for expanded clones.

CDR3nt: TGTGCTAGCAGCTTAGGCCCACCTGGGGTCTACGAGCAGTACTTC
CDR3aa: CASSLGPPGVYEQYF
j_gene: TRBJ2-7
d_gene: .
abundance: few
v_gene: TRBV7-7

CDR3nt: TGCAGCGTTAGTAGTCGGGGGTTGGATGGCTACACCTTC
CDR3aa: CSVSSRGLDGYTF
j_gene: TRBJ1-2
d_gene: .
abundance: .
v_gene: TRBV29-1

CDR3nt: TGTGCCAGCAGCCCGGGGGGTCCGAGGGAGACCCAGTACTTC
CDR3aa: CASSPGGPRETQYF
j_gene: TRBJ2-5
d_gene: TRBD2
abundance: .
v_gene: TRBV7-2

CDR3nt: TGCAGTGCTAGAGATCAAGGCAGGGGACCCGAGACCCAGTACTTC
CDR3aa: CSARDQGRGPETQYF
j_gene: TRBJ2-5
d_gene: .
abundance: .
v_gene: TRBV20-1

CDR3nt: TGTGCCAGCAGCGGCCGTTGGGGGAATGAGCAGTTCTTC
CDR3aa: CASSGRWGNEQFF
j_gene: TRBJ2-1
d_gene: .
abundance: .
v_gene: TRBV11-3

CDR3nt: TGTGCCAGCAGTTTTGGATACAGGGGAGAGAGGGTACAAGAGACCCAGTACTTC
CDR3aa: CASSFGYRGERVQETQYF
j_gene: TRBJ2-5
d_gene: TRBD1
abundance: .
v_gene: TRBV12-3/TRBV12-4

CDR3nt: TGTGCCAGCAGTGAAGCGGCCGCTGGTTATGGCTACACCTTC
CDR3aa: CASSEAAAGYGYTF
j_gene: TRBJ1-2
d_gene: .
abundance: .
v_gene: TRBV2

CDR3nt: TGTGCCAGCAGTACGACAGTATCGGGGACTGAAGCTTTCTTT
CDR3aa: CASSTTVSGTEAFF
j_gene: TRBJ1-1
d_gene: .
abundance: few
v_gene: TRBV7-9

CDR3nt: TGCAGTGGCATAGCCCCGACTAGCGGGGGTGATGAGCAGTTCTTC
CDR3aa: CSGIAPTSGGDEQFF
j_gene: TRBJ2-1
d_gene: TRBD2
abundance: .
v_gene: TRBV20-1

CDR3nt: TGTGCCATCAGTGTTGGGGGGTTAGAGACCCAGTTCTTC
CDR3aa: CAISVGGLETQFF
j_gene: TRBJ2-1
d_gene: .
abundance: .
v_gene: TRBV10-3

CDR3nt: TGTGCCAGCAGTCGACGGACAGGGTCTCCCAATCAGCCCCAGCATTTT
CDR3aa: CASSRRTGSPNQPQHF
j_gene: TRBJ1-5
d_gene: TRBD1
abundance: .
v_gene: TRBV6-2/TRBV6-3

CDR3nt: TGTGCCAGCAGTTACGCAGGGAAGCTAGCGGGGGTCACAGATATGCAGTATTTT
CDR3aa: CASSYAGKLAGVTDMQYF
j_gene: TRBJ2-3
d_gene: TRBD2
abundance: .
v_gene: TRBV6-2/TRBV6-3

CDR3nt: TGTGCCAGCAGCTTCTCAGGACCCCCTCAGCCCCAGCATTTT
CDR3aa: CASSFSGPPQPQHF
j_gene: TRBJ1-5
d_gene: .
abundance: .
v_gene: TRBV7-2

CDR3nt: TGCGCCAGCAGCCAAGAGCCACCGGGACTAGTGTGGTACAATGAGCAGTTCTTC
CDR3aa: CASSQEPPGLVWYNEQFF
j_gene: TRBJ2-1
d_gene: TRBD2
abundance: .
v_gene: TRBV4-3

CDR3nt: TGCAGCGTAGCGTGGGGGATTAACACAGATACGCAGTATTTT
CDR3aa: CSVAWGINTDTQYF
j_gene: TRBJ2-3
d_gene: .
abundance: .
v_gene: TRBV29-1

CDR3nt: TGCGCCAGCAGCCAAGAGGGGGAACTACGAAACATTCAGTACTTC
CDR3aa: CASSQEGELRNIQYF
j_gene: TRBJ2-4
d_gene: .
abundance: .
v_gene: TRBV4-1

CDR3nt: TGCAGTGCTAGACCCAGGGATCGTTCACCCCTCCACTTT
CDR3aa: CSARPRDRSPLHF
j_gene: TRBJ1-6
d_gene: .
abundance: few
v_gene: TRBV20-1

CDR3nt: TGCAGCGGGGACAGGGCCCTGGCGCAGTATTTT
CDR3aa: CSGDRALAQYF
j_gene: TRBJ2-3
d_gene: TRBD1
abundance: .
v_gene: TRBV29-1

CDR3nt: TGCAGTGCACCGGGGACGGGTAGCAATCAGCCCCAGCATTTT
CDR3aa: CSAPGTGSNQPQHF
j_gene: TRBJ1-5
d_gene: .
abundance: .
v_gene: TRBV20-1

CDR3nt: TGTGCCAGCAGCTTACAACAGGGTTCAGATACGCAGTATTTT
CDR3aa: CASSLQQGSDTQYF
j_gene: TRBJ2-3
d_gene: .
abundance: few
v_gene: TRBV5-4

CDR3nt: TGTGCCACCAGTGAGTGGGACGGAGCAAACTATGGCTACACCTTC
CDR3aa: CATSEWDGANYGYTF
j_gene: TRBJ1-2
d_gene: .
abundance: .
v_gene: TRBV24-1

CDR3nt: TGCGGTGCTACCCAGGGCGGGCAGCCCCAGCATTTT
CDR3aa: CGATQGGQPQHF
j_gene: TRBJ1-5
d_gene: .
abundance: .
v_gene: TRBV20-1

CDR3nt: TGTGCCAGCAGTTTTTGGACAGGGGTGACCTCTGGAAACACCATATATTTT
CDR3aa: CASSFWTGVTSGNTIYF
j_gene: TRBJ1-3
d_gene: TRBD1
abundance: .
v_gene: TRBV12-3/TRBV12-4

CDR3nt: TGTGCCAGCAGTGAAGTAGGGAGAACCTACGAGCAGTACTTC
CDR3aa: CASSEVGRTYEQYF
j_gene: TRBJ2-7
d_gene: .
abundance: few
v_gene: TRBV2

CDR3nt: TGCAGTGCTAGTCCGCCTGCTAACTATGGCTACACCTTC
CDR3aa: CSASPPANYGYTF
j_gene: TRBJ1-2
d_gene: .
abundance: few
v_gene: TRBV20-1

CDR3nt: TGTGCCAGCGACTTCCAGGGACTAGGGATGAAGACCCAGTACTTC
CDR3aa: CASDFQGLGMKTQYF
j_gene: TRBJ2-5
d_gene: TRBD2
abundance: .
v_gene: TRBV12-3/TRBV12-4

CDR3nt: TGCGCCAGCAGCCAATCGACAGAAATGAACACTGAAGCTTTCTTT
CDR3aa: CASSQSTEMNTEAFF
j_gene: TRBJ1-1
d_gene: .
abundance: .
v_gene: TRBV4-3

CDR3nt: TGCGCCAGCAGCTCCTACGAAAACATTCAGTACTTC
CDR3aa: CASSSYENIQYF
j_gene: TRBJ2-4
d_gene: .
abundance: many
v_gene: TRBV5-1

CDR3nt: TGTGCCAGCAGCCTCGCGGGTAGCGGCAATTACAATGAGCAGTTCTTC
CDR3aa: CASSLAGSGNYNEQFF
j_gene: TRBJ2-1
d_gene: .
abundance: few
v_gene: TRBV7-2

CDR3nt: TGTGCCAGCAGCTTATTGGGCAGGGGATTGACCGGGGAGCTGTTTTTT
CDR3aa: CASSLLGRGLTGELFF
j_gene: TRBJ2-2
d_gene: .
abundance: .
v_gene: TRBV7-6

CDR3nt: TGTGCCAGCAGCTTAAGTGCTAGCGGGGGGCCTCAGGGTACGCAGTATTTT
CDR3aa: CASSLSASGGPQGTQYF
j_gene: TRBJ2-3
d_gene: TRBD2
abundance: .
v_gene: TRBV7-8